This T cell receptor beta chain was sequenced for a study of control samples from healthy donors and cancer patients. On this clone itself: Other DNA sequences within the sample encode an identical CDR3.

The protocol was immunoSEQ multiplex PCR, while the TCRdb copy is restricted to in-frame clones and leaves out a portion. The table includes roughly 120,000 clones, 85% to 90% detected once. Material: PBMCs. The sequence derives from a woman in her 50s with colorectal cancer.

This CDR3 reads CASSLVGGPGETQYF. CDR3 DNA sequence: TGTGCCAGCAGCTTGGTGGGGGGGCCGGGGGAGACCCAGTACTTC. V and J are TRBV5-5 and TRBJ2-5; D perhaps matches TRBD2 (7 bases). The CDR3 has 15 residues. Germline CDR1 is SGHKS and CDR2 is YYEKEE (reference sequence). V lost 0 bases to trimming and J lost 5 bases, with 14 bases between them. Drawing the rest from reference TRBV5-5 and TRBJ2-5, the complete variable domain is DAGVTQSPTHLIKTRGQQVTLRCSPISGHKSVSWYQQVLGQGPQFIFQYYEKEERGRGNFPDRFSARQFPNYSSELNVNALLLGDSALYLCASSLVGGPGETQYFGPGTRLLVL.